Described below is a single TCR beta chain sequence and its context. Its antigen remains undetermined. The sample holds no much larger clone one base away, and base qualities are not on file. Preparation of the library involved the immunoSEQ multiplex PCR assay. For the multiplex PCR, a mixture combining 60 forward primers for TCR Vbeta segments and 13 reverse primers for TCR Jbeta segments was used. Amplification of the CDR3 region of rearranged TCR beta genes was performed with a multiplex PCR assay on genomic DNA. Amplified TCR beta libraries were sequenced as 87-base-pair reads on the Illumina HiSeq System. Per the original workflow: A later analysis counted about 76 million unique TCR beta chains across the 666 repertoires, and 10 million to 11 million of these chains were shared by at least two donors. Raw reads were error-corrected and collapsed into unique sequences with a nearest-neighbor algorithm that merged closely related sequences to remove PCR and sequencing errors. To assign V, D and J gene segments, CDR3 sequences were aligned to IMGT reference sequences. For a sequence to be retained, a match of at least six nucleotides to both a V gene segment and a J gene segment was required. Rearrangements were classified as productive when the CDR3 lacked stop codons and remained in frame with V and J, and all other rearrangements were classified as non-productive. CDR3 was defined according to IMGT convention as the region running from the second conserved V-encoded cysteine to the conserved J-encoded phenylalanine. The earlier analysis of some 600 of the donors excluded sequences that lacked an unambiguous match to a single V gene segment. In an earlier analysis of roughly 600 of the donors, a V segment was called functional when productive rearrangements were above 56.7%, and segregating when the standard deviation between donors exceeded 5%. To diagnose cytomegalovirus status from the catalog of TCR beta chain sequences, a statistical classification framework was built. In a later analysis, TCR nucleotide sequences were compared against IMGT/GENE-DB human TR gene sequences so that V and J genes could be assigned. In a later analysis, CDR3 sequences and most-parsimonious VDJ recombination scenarios were assigned using the TCRdist pipeline. In a later analysis, each TCR beta chain was defined by its CDR3 amino acid sequence together with its V-gene family, and reads without a unique V-gene family were excluded. In a later analysis, 450 to 600 highly shared, low-generation-probability nucleotide sequences were removed to address suspected cross-contamination and a sequencing artifact. For each public chain, a later analysis derived a clonal expansion index from normalized ranks of inferred template counts within each repertoire. In a later analysis, generation probabilities were computed using a VDJ recombination model fitted to out-of-frame rearrangements, and the results were checked against IGoR. A later analysis scored TCR-TCR, TCR-HLA and TCR-CMV co-occurrence with hypergeometric tests, applying a repertoire-size bias correction to TCR pairs. In a later analysis, false discovery rates were estimated by permuting HLA or CMV assignments 20 times. In a later analysis, co-occurring TCRs were grouped using DBSCAN, with TCRdist sequence similarity added in when clustering inside HLA-allele-positive subsets. Co-occurrence clustering excluded repertoires with fewer than 30,000 or more than 120,000 public chains, plus five with anomalous nucleotide sharing. TCRdb holds this immuneACCESS table with in-frame rearrangements only. Some clones are missing; in checked studies, unresolved V genes explain under half, and the rest has no known cause. For V, J and clone size, that table is used; D and trimming come from the DNA. For this sample the table gives about 180,000 clones, of which roughly three quarters were detected only once. In total, the top ten clones hold 2.9% of the sample.

The sample belongs to a study of cytomegalovirus exposure and HLA in healthy donors (dated by TCRdb to 2015 to 2018). About the study as a whole: An earlier analysis of around 600 of the donors reported about 290 Gb of sequence data and approximately 110 million unique TCR beta sequences from around 200 million T cells. About 300 gigabases of sequencing data and around 87 million unique TCR sequences were included in an early release covering 550 to 650 HLA-typed donors. Of the roughly 420 genotyped donors, 75% to 85% were placed in the genetic ancestry cluster associated with self-reported Caucasian donors. Among 398 genotyped donors of the cohort, an average of about 240,000 unique TCR beta nucleotide sequences were sequenced per donor, roughly a sixth of them non-productive. Typing coverage differed by locus: A, B, C, DRB1 and DQB1 were typed in roughly 629-630 donors, DQA1 in approximately 520, DPA1 in approximately 610, and DPB1 in 450 to 490. Rather than using new phenotypic data, the later analysis identified candidate immune exposures from TCR beta sequences and from how often those sequences occurred across donors. Every repertoire in the discovery cohort had been generated on one and the same sequencing platform. To predict cytomegalovirus infection status, the study combined high-throughput TCR immunosequencing, statistical association of individual TCRs with disease status, and machine learning. In a later analysis, previously published TCR beta repertoires from 500 to 750 donors were re-analyzed and high-resolution HLA genotyping was added so that TCR occurrence patterns could be studied. Donor age, sex, ethnicity and CMV serostatus were collected together with the repertoire data. An earlier analysis of more than 450 of the donors used high-throughput TCR beta sequencing to judge whether each TCR beta V gene segment behaved as functional or pseudogenic. In a later genetic analysis, genome-wide SNP genotypes for about three fifths of the 666 donors were used, and that subset was treated as a discovery cohort. Several DR-DQ haplotypes were handled as single units for association and clustering because linkage in the cohort was strong. The study used immunosequencing to profile the T cell repertoires of several hundred subjects and linked those repertoires to cytomegalovirus serostatus. Along with the approximately 600-subject first cohort, a separate validation cohort of more than 90 different subjects was used. The aim of the study was to test whether cataloging public T cell receptors could identify signatures of past pathogen exposure. HLA typing covered class I and class II loci at four-digit resolution.

The investigation overall reported the following: Linkage disequilibrium might explain the correlated functional status among segregating V segments, but an unknown experimental factor could not be ruled out. In both the original and validation cohorts, the classifier was reported to diagnose cytomegalovirus status with high specificity and sensitivity. A further reported finding was that TCR beta sequences accurately predicted the HLA-A and HLA-B alleles for most subjects in the first cohort. While some public TCRs were present in many individuals, most TCR sequences turned up only very rarely across donors. The presence/absence analyses assumed that sequencing depth was roughly uniform across donors, and that assumption may not be true. In an earlier analysis of roughly 560 of the donors, most TCR beta V segments were observed in productive rearrangements about 87% or about 30% of the time, broadly matching IMGT annotations. Because HLA typing was missing for some donors at each locus, association tests included only the typed subset. Most CMV-associated TCR beta chains appeared to be HLA-restricted in a later analysis, and the HLA associations seemed to be driven largely by CMV exposure. The 87-base-pair reads could not distinguish some IMGT-functional V segments, including TRBV6-2 and TRBV6-3, so those segments were excluded. A total of roughly 160 TCR beta chains were listed by the study as associated with cytomegalovirus. According to the authors, the approach could potentially be generalized to other disease states and immunological phenotypes. Compared with the 666-donor mean, donors in an Asian-associated ancestry cluster had fewer N-insertions in productive TCRs, according to a later genetic analysis. For the cohort, immune exposure information was limited to CMV serostatus. A later genetic analysis associated a missense DCLRE1C variant with V-gene and J-gene trimming of TCR beta chains, and an independent cohort replicated the association. The sequencing pipeline was judged likely to have produced a cluster of highly shared sequence variants as a technical artifact. In a later analysis, HLA-associated TCR beta chains showed more clonal expansion and lower generation probabilities than non-associated chains that were equally common. Several of the top co-occurrence clusters appeared to be linked to parvovirus B19, influenza, CMV and Epstein-Barr virus, according to a later analysis. In a later analysis, TCR association rates were found to vary across HLA loci, with the most associated TCRs seen for DRB1 alleles and the fewest for HLA-C alleles. Assigning TCR associations to individual alleles was difficult when HLA alleles, especially DR and DQ, strongly co-occurred. A few of the identified cytomegalovirus-associated TCR beta chains were confirmed in vitro to be specific for cytomegalovirus antigens. At a false discovery rate of 0.05, a later analysis linked 16,951 TCR beta sequences to specific HLA alleles. The cohort was sequenced for TCR beta chains only, and without alpha or paired-chain data the features that could be detected were limited. The earlier analysis of approximately 560 of the donors excluded some 15 rarely observed V segments, including chromosome 9 orphons, because counts were too low.

The cohort was made up of 666 healthy bone marrow donors. All cohort members were sampled while nominally healthy, although unrecorded immune exposures were likely present. The donor was CMV seronegative and belonged to the group of 350 to 400 seronegative cohort members. Each donor provided a peripheral blood sample, and peripheral blood mononuclear cells were used for TCR beta sequencing. The Qiagen DNeasy Blood Extraction Kit was used to extract genomic DNA from the blood cell samples. Trimming removed 0 bases from V and 3 bases from J, leaving 9 bases between the germline ends. The CDR3, from cysteine to phenylalanine, totals 13 residues. The sequence is cut down to CDR3 DNA, 39 bases in frame from base 1. The CDR1 and CDR2 encoded by the germline V gene (reference sequence) are GTSNPN and SVGIG.

The sample comprised PBMCs. The receptor comes from a male donor in good health and CMV-seronegative. The chain is made from TRBV30 and TRBJ2-7; perhaps TRBD1 is the D gene, with 6 bases matching. Read as DNA, the sequence is TGTGCCTGGAGTGTTAACAGGGACTACGAGCAGTACTTC. This sequence encodes CAWSVNRDYEQYF.